Listed below are T cell receptor beta chains from one sample, sequenced in a study of cytomegalovirus exposure and HLA in healthy donors. Sequencing used immunoSEQ multiplex PCR; TCRdb keeps in-frame clones, though not all of them. Of 150,000 to 180,000 clones detected, under 85% appear once; the ten largest clones hold about 2.6%. The sample consisted of PBMCs. The source of these receptors is a man between 18 and 35 years old in good health and CMV-seronegative. The CDR3 runs from the conserved cysteine through the conserved F or W. D genes are given only for firm matches. Size values are once, few and many counts, or a class for expanded clones, and some rows have none.

length	D	V	size	J	DNA	CDR3
16	.	TRBV15	.	TRBJ1-6	TGTGCCACCAGCAGAGCAAGGGGGTCCTATAATTCACCCCTCCACTTT	CATSRARGSYNSPLHF
16	.	TRBV19	.	TRBJ2-6	TGTGCCAGTTCGGGTGGGGGGTTCCCGGGGGCCAACGTCCTGACTTTC	CASSGGGFPGANVLTF
15	.	TRBV30	.	TRBJ1-1	TGTGCCTGGATAAGAATGGGGCGCTTAGACACTGAAGCTTTCTTT	CAWIRMGRLDTEAFF
15	TRBD2	TRBV19	.	TRBJ2-3	TGTGCCAGTAGTATAGTGGGGGGGTCCGCGGATACGCAGTATTTT	CASSIVGGSADTQYF
15	.	TRBV29-1	.	TRBJ1-5	TGCAGCGTTGCAGTTTCAGGGGCCCTCAATCAGCCCCAGCATTTT	CSVAVSGALNQPQHF
12	.	TRBV11-2	few	TRBJ2-7	TGTGCCAGCAGCTCGCGGCTCTACGAGCAGTACTTC	CASSSRLYEQYF
14	.	TRBV15	.	TRBJ1-2	TGTGCCACCAGCAGAGGCAGGGTCAACTATGGCTACACCTTC	CATSRGRVNYGYTF
16	TRBD2	TRBV18	.	TRBJ2-1	TGTGCCAGCTCACCAACTAGCGGGGGAAATTACAATGAGCAGTTCTTC	CASSPTSGGNYNEQFF
15	.	TRBV25-1	.	TRBJ2-7	TGTGCCAGTAGCCAGGGAATTAGTATCACCTACGAGCAGTACTTC	CASSQGISITYEQYF
14	.	TRBV28	.	TRBJ1-1	TGTGCCAGCCGGGGGGGGTGGGGGTACACTGAAGCTTTCTTT	CASRGGWGYTEAFF
14	.	TRBV27	.	TRBJ2-1	TGTGCCAGCAGTTCGAGGACAGCTTGGAATGAGCAGTTCTTC	CASSSRTAWNEQFF
15	.	TRBV19	.	TRBJ2-2	TGTGCCAGTAGTATTGTAGGGAGCGCAGGCGGGGAGCTGTTTTTT	CASSIVGSAGGELFF
16	.	TRBV9	few	TRBJ2-1	TGTGCCAGCAGCGCCCCGCCTGGAGGGGTTTACAATGAGCAGTTCTTC	CASSAPPGGVYNEQFF
15	.	TRBV6-5	.	TRBJ2-1	TGTGCCAGCAGTGTTGCGGGGACCTCCTACAATGAGCAGTTCTTC	CASSVAGTSYNEQFF
15	.	TRBV5-1	.	TRBJ1-1	TGCGCCAGCAGCCTCCAAGTGGCAGGGGACACTGAAGCTTTCTTT	CASSLQVAGDTEAFF
18	TRBD1	TRBV19	.	TRBJ1-6	TGTGCCAGTAGTACCCCGGGACAGGGTGTGTCCTATAATTCACCCCTCCACTTT	CASSTPGQGVSYNSPLHF
17	.	TRBV4-1	.	TRBJ1-1	TGCGCCAGCAGCCAAGATCAATTACGGTTTTGGAACACTGAAGCTTTCTTT	CASSQDQLRFWNTEAFF
15	.	TRBV5-1	.	TRBJ2-5	TGCGCCAGCAGCTTTAAGGGGGGGGAGGAAGAGACCCAGTACTTC	CASSFKGGEEETQYF
14	TRBD1	TRBV5-1	.	TRBJ2-7	TGCGCCAGCAGCTTGGACAGGGGGAGATACGAGCAGTACTTC	CASSLDRGRYEQYF
16	TRBD1	TRBV7-2	once	TRBJ1-4	TGTGCCAGCAGCTTAGCGGCGGGACAGGGTAATGAAAAACTGTTTTTT	CASSLAAGQGNEKLFF
14	TRBD1	TRBV7-2	.	TRBJ1-6	TGTGCCAGCAGCTCCGGACAGGGGTATTCACCCCTCCACTTT	CASSSGQGYSPLHF
14	TRBD1	TRBV18	.	TRBJ1-5	TGTGCCAGCTCGCCAACAGGGGCGGGTCAGCCCCAGCATTTT	CASSPTGAGQPQHF
14	TRBD1	TRBV5-1	few	TRBJ1-2	TGCGCCAGCAGCTTGGTACGCAGGGGGCATGGCTACACCTTC	CASSLVRRGHGYTF
14	TRBD1	TRBV7-9	few	TRBJ1-2	TGTGCCAGCAGCTTCGGACAGGGCCTCTATGGCTACACCTTC	CASSFGQGLYGYTF
15	.	TRBV6-6	few	TRBJ1-1	TGTGCCAGCAGTCGCGGATTATCGTCGTCCACTGAAGCTTTCTTT	CASSRGLSSSTEAFF
13	.	TRBV6-1	few	TRBJ1-2	TGTGCCAGCAGTGCTTTTACAGACTATGGCTACACCTTC	CASSAFTDYGYTF
13	TRBD1	TRBV19	.	TRBJ1-3	TGTGCCACCGGGGACAGACCTGGAAACACCATATATTTT	CATGDRPGNTIYF
12	.	TRBV4-2	.	TRBJ1-4	TGTGCCAGCAGCCTGGGGACTTCGGTACTGTTTTTT	CASSLGTSVLFF
15	TRBD1	TRBV7-9	.	TRBJ1-2	TGTGCCAGCAGCTTAAGGCGGCAGGGGGCGGATGGCTACACCTTC	CASSLRRQGADGYTF
13	TRBD1	TRBV5-1	.	TRBJ1-1	TGCGCCAGCACTCGGACAGGGAACACTGAAGCTTTCTTT	CASTRTGNTEAFF
13	.	TRBV19	few	TRBJ1-5	TGTGCCAGTAGTAGCCAGAACAATCAGCCCCAGCATTTT	CASSSQNNQPQHF
18	.	TRBV2	.	TRBJ2-6	TGTGCCAGCACTCCGCTGGGTCTTACCTTCTCTGGGGCCAACGGCCTGACTTTC	CASTPLGLTFSGANGLTF
15	.	TRBV4-1	.	TRBJ1-3	TGCGCCAGCAGTAACCCAGGTGCCTCTGGAAACACCATATATTTT	CASSNPGASGNTIYF
16	TRBD1	TRBV7-2	.	TRBJ1-5	TGTGCCAGCAGCATAGGGACAGGGGTTAGCAATCAGCCCCAGCATTTT	CASSIGTGVSNQPQHF
13	.	TRBV13	.	TRBJ2-7	TGTGCCAGCAGCTTATCAGATTACTACGAGCAGTACTTC	CASSLSDYYEQYF
15	.	TRBV19	.	TRBJ1-4	TGTGCCAGTAATGGCAGAAGAACAACTAATGAAAAACTGTTTTTT	CASNGRRTTNEKLFF
14	.	TRBV2	.	TRBJ1-5	TGTGCCAGCAGCCGCCAGGGTGATTCCGGGCCCCAGCATTTT	CASSRQGDSGPQHF
12	.	TRBV11-3	once	TRBJ2-3	TGTGCCAGCAGCTTCAGGGCAGATACGCAGTATTTT	CASSFRADTQYF
16	TRBD1	TRBV19	.	TRBJ1-2	TGTGCCAGTAGTATTAGGGCAGGGGGCTACCTTGATGGCTACACCTTC	CASSIRAGGYLDGYTF
16	.	TRBV11-2	.	TRBJ2-4	TGTGCCAGCAGCGCCTGGACAGCGTTAGCCAAAAACATTCAGTACTTC	CASSAWTALAKNIQYF
16	TRBD1	TRBV28	.	TRBJ2-2	TGCGCCAGCATCCCCGGGACAGGGGGCGCCACCGGGGAGCTGTTTTTT	CASIPGTGGATGELFF
14	.	TRBV28	.	TRBJ1-2	TGTGCCAGCAGAGAAGGACGGGAAAACTATGGCTACACCTTC	CASREGRENYGYTF
15	.	TRBV11-2	.	TRBJ1-1	TGTGCCAGCAGCTTAGGACAGCTGTGGGGCACTGAAGCTTTCTTT	CASSLGQLWGTEAFF
12	.	TRBV7-9	.	TRBJ1-5	TGTGCCAGCAGCTCAGGGAAAGAGCCCCAGCATTTT	CASSSGKEPQHF
14	.	TRBV25-1	few	TRBJ2-5	TGTGCCAGCAGTGAATGGCCGGGACTGGAGACCCAGTACTTC	CASSEWPGLETQYF